One sample yielded the 27 T cell receptor beta chains listed below, sequenced in a study of human T cells and chemical hapten exposure. Documented time point: patch test 2, 6 weeks after DPC sensitization. Sample treatment: therapeutic diphenylcyclopropenone sensitization with weekly scalp DPC. TCRdb recomputed calls from the RACE reads with MiXCR, one row per CDR3 protein. Among about 96,000 distinct CDR3 sequences listed, about 9.3% were seen once. The sequences come from whole blood, collected in connection with sensitization to the hapten diphenylcyclopropenone (DPC). These receptors originate from a woman aged 40 to 50 with alopecia areata. Some clones in this sample may be carry-over from other donors' samples.

At least ten counts were recorded for this clonotype. The CDR3 bases are TGTGCCAGCAGCCAACGGCTTACAGGGGGCTGGGAGAACACTGAAGCTTTCTTT. This encodes CASSQRLTGGWENTEAFF. The gene calls are TRBV4-2 and TRBJ1-1, with 9 bases fitting TRBD1. Germline trimming cut 2 bases from V and 1 base from J; bases unmatched to any gene: 11. The length of the CDR3 is 18 residues. Germline V gene lookup returns CDR1 LGHNA and CDR2 YNFKEQ.

CDR3 bases: TGCGCCAGCAGCTTGTCTCGGCAAACCGGGGAGCTGTTTTTT. It encodes CASSLSRQTGELFF. The V and J genes are TRBV5-1 and TRBJ2-2, with D hard to call. Germline V gives CDR1 SGHRS, CDR2 YFSETQ. The V and J ends lost 1 base and 5 bases respectively, with 9 bases between them. The CDR3 extends over 14 amino acids.

This clonotype was counted between two and nine times. The chain joins TRBV5-6 to TRBJ1-1; no clear D gene. The ends were cut back, 2 bases at V and 2 bases at J, with 10 bases in the middle. Germline values: CDR1 SGHDT, CDR2 YYEEEE. The CDR3 loop spans 14 amino acids. The CDR3 nucleotides are TGTGCCAGCAGCTTTGTGACATTCAACACTGAAGCTTTCTTT. It encodes CASSFVTFNTEAFF.

This clonotype was observed a handful of times. The V and J genes are TRBV28 and TRBJ2-7; D unresolved. Looked up from germline, CDR1 is MDHEN and CDR2 is SYDVKM. The ends were cut back, 6 bases at V and 7 bases at J, with 13 bases in the middle. The CDR3 runs to 12 residues. Here the CDR3 reads CASRPPSGEQYF. CDR3 bases: TGTGCCAGCAGACCCCCCTCGGGTGAGCAGTACTTC. Full variable domain (missing parts from reference TRBV28 and TRBJ2-7): DVKVTQSSRYLVKRTGEKVFLECVQDMDHENMFWYRQDPGLGLRLIYFSYDVKMKEKGDIPEGYSVSREKKERFSLILESASTNQTSMYLCASRPPSGEQYFGPGTRLTVT.

On this clonotype itself: A read error is possible here, since a much larger clone lies one base away. The chain employs TRBV24-1 and TRBJ2-3; TRBD2 matches at 8 bases. The CDR3 consists of 15 residues. The germline gives CDR1 KGHDR, CDR2 SFDVKD. The CDR3 coding sequence is TGTGTCACCAGTGCACCGGGACTAGAGGCAGATACGCAGTATTTT. Its protein is CVTSAPGLEADTQYF.

In its sample, this clonotype was seen many times. V gene TRBV7-9 combines with J gene TRBJ2-3; D possibly corresponds to TRBD1 (5 bases). V was pared by 2 bases and J by 0 bases, with 9 bases between. Germline CDR1 and CDR2: SEHNR and FQNEAQ (reference sequence). The CDR3 loop spans 15 amino acids. CDR3 amino acids: CASSLLQASTDTQYF. Written as DNA, the CDR3 is TGTGCCAGCAGCTTACTACAGGCTAGCACAGATACGCAGTATTTT.

The chain couples TRBV12-3 or TRBV12-4 to TRBJ2-7; 12 positions match TRBD1. The CDR3 is 14 amino acids. V was clipped by 6 bases and J by 9 bases; unmatched bases: 9. CDR3 sequence reads: CASSVVGQGAWQYF. The CDR3 DNA reads as TGTGCCAGCAGCGTCGTGGGACAGGGGGCATGGCAGTACTTC.

The rearrangement joins TRBV6-5 to TRBJ2-7; D remains ambiguous. Germline V gene sequence: CDR1 MNHEY, CDR2 SVGAGI. CDR3 size: 13 residues. Trimming took 0 bases from V and 5 from J, leaving 8 bases between them. DNA for the CDR3: TGTGCCAGCAGTTACTCTTGGATCGACGAGCAGTACTTC. This translates into CASSYSWIDEQYF.

This clonotype was found many times. J is TRBJ1-6 and V is TRBV6-2 or TRBV6-3, with D uncertain. This CDR3 has 12 residues. Germline-derived CDR1 and CDR2 are MNHEY and SVGEGT. The germline V and J ends were trimmed by 7 bases and 9 bases, with 10 bases remaining between them. The CDR3 sequence is CASTTVGSPLHF. Here the CDR3 DNA reads TGTGCCAGCACGACGGTGGGTTCACCCCTCCACTTT.

This chain connects TRBV11-3 to TRBJ2-4; TRBD1 is a possible D gene (6 bases). This CDR3 comprises 16 residues. The V gene lost 1 base and the J gene lost 6 bases, with 16 bases spanning the gap. Germline CDR1 SGHNT, CDR2 YENEEA. Here the CDR3 DNA reads TGTGCCAGCAGCTTAGGGGGACACGATGCACTAAACATTCAGTACTTC. Amino acids: CASSLGGHDALNIQYF.

The table lists this clonotype with many counts. The genes are TRBV4-3 and TRBJ2-5, with D possibly TRBD1 on 6 matching bases. V was cut by 0 bases and J by 1 base, with 21 bases left in between. This CDR3 contains 19 residues. The germline V gene encodes CDR1 LGHNA and CDR2 YSLEER. CDR3 amino acids: CASSQDKVRDNFGQETQYF. CDR3 DNA: TGCGCCAGCAGCCAAGATAAGGTTAGGGACAACTTCGGCCAAGAGACCCAGTACTTC.

This clonotype was counted ten times or more. The rearrangement joins TRBV12-3 or TRBV12-4 to TRBJ1-2; D uncertain. The CDR3 runs 12 residues. Between the trimmed V and J ends, which lost 5 bases and 9 bases, there was a span of 13 bases. The CDR3 DNA is TGTGCCAGCAGTGACCTCAGTCAGCGCTACACCTTC. It is translated as CASSDLSQRYTF.

This clonotype has just a few counts. This chain joins TRBV28 and TRBJ2-2; weak D call: TRBD1 (5 bases). V was shortened by 6 bases and J by 2 bases, with 10 bases between the two germline ends. CDR1 is MDHEN, CDR2 SYDVKM, per germline. CDR3 length: 14 amino acids. The CDR3 spells CASRATVNTGELFF. The CDR3 DNA reads TGTGCCAGCAGGGCGACAGTCAACACCGGGGAGCTGTTTTTT.

This chain joins TRBV20-1 and TRBJ2-7, with D perhaps TRBD2 (6 bases). V shed 0 bases and J shed 2 bases, with 8 bases lying between them. The germline CDR1 and CDR2 sequences are DFQATT and SNEGSKA (reference sequence). The CDR3 consists of 13 residues. CDR3 nucleotide sequence: TGCAGTGCTAGAGATCCGGGGGCCTACGAGCAGTACTTC. Protein product: CSARDPGAYEQYF.

On this clonotype: A much larger clone differs from this one at a single base, so this may be a read error. The chain employs TRBV7-8 and TRBJ2-4, with D unclear. Trimming removed 8 bases from V and 0 bases from J, with 8 bases in between. This CDR3 has 13 amino acids. The germline CDR1 and CDR2 sequences are SGHVS and FQNEAQ. DNA for the CDR3: TGTGCCAGCGCCAGAATAGCCAAAAACATTCAGTACTTC. This sequence encodes CASARIAKNIQYF.

This clonotype was picked up many times. The CDR3 protein is CASGRDWAYEQYF. The CDR3 DNA sequence: TGTGCCAGCGGCCGGGACTGGGCCTACGAGCAGTACTTC. This chain uses TRBV6-2 or TRBV6-3 with TRBJ2-7; D may be TRBD2 (6 bases). The V and J ends lost 8 bases and 2 bases respectively, with 13 bases between them. Germline lookup yields CDR1 MNHEY and CDR2 SVGEGT. The CDR3 runs to 13 residues.

This clonotype appeared a few times. The chain links TRBV10-3 to TRBJ2-2, with D perhaps given as TRBD1 or TRBD2 (7 bases each). Germline assignment: CDR1 ENHRY and CDR2 SYGVKD. The CDR3 runs to 15 residues. V was cut by 7 bases and J by 0 bases, with 12 bases left in between. In DNA form, the CDR3 reads TGTGCCATCACCCAGGGGGGGTCGAACACCGGGGAGCTGTTTTTT. Translating it yields CAITQGGSNTGELFF.

This clonotype was recorded many times. The CDR3 DNA sequence: TGTGCCAGCAGTGTACAGAGGAGGGGAGTGGCTTTCTTT. It translates to CASSVQRRGVAFF. The rearrangement uses TRBV2 and TRBJ1-1; possibly TRBD1 for D (5 bases). CDR1 and CDR2 from the germline V gene are SNHLY and FYNNEI. Trimming took 4 bases from V and 11 from J, leaving 17 bases between them. The CDR3 covers 13 residues.

This clonotype showed up just a few times. The rearrangement uses TRBV7-8 and TRBJ2-7, with a possible D match to TRBD2 (6 bases). Trimming cost V 1 base and J 7 bases, with 14 bases left between them. The CDR3 contains 14 residues. Per germline, CDR1 SGHVS and CDR2 FQNEAQ. As DNA, the CDR3 is TGTGCCAGCAGCTTAGGGCGGGGATCGGGAGAGCAGTACTTC. This gives the protein CASSLGRGSGEQYF.

This clonotype has a handful of counts. The chain uses TRBV10-3 and TRBJ2-2; D not resolved. CDR1 is ENHRY, CDR2 SYGVKD, per germline. Trimming removed 3 bases from V and 7 bases from J, with 3 bases in between. The CDR3 runs 11 residues. In DNA form, the CDR3 reads TGTGCCATCAGTGATAACGGGGAGCTGTTTTTT. Translation gives CAISDNGELFF.

This chain connects TRBV20-1 to TRBJ2-1, with TRBD2 matching over 11 bases. Unmatched junction bases numbered 1, after V lost 4 bases and J lost 2 bases. This CDR3 has 14 amino acids. Germline V CDR1 and CDR2: DFQATT, SNEGSKA (reference sequence). As DNA, the CDR3 is TGCAGTGCTATTAGCGGGAGGGCCTACAATGAGCAGTTCTTC. Its protein product is CSAISGRAYNEQFF.

Details on this clonotype: At one boundary the junction diverges from the germline segment, which might be a read error. This chain joins TRBV28 and TRBJ1-6, with D possibly matching TRBD1 (6 bases). There are 11 residues in the CDR3. Germline V gene data show CDR1 as MDHEN and CDR2 as SYDVKM. The CDR3 DNA is TGTGCCAGCAGTTTCGATCGAGGGACATACTTT. It specifies CASSFDRGTYF.

The table lists this clonotype with a few counts. The chain links TRBV28 to TRBJ2-7; 7 bases are shared with TRBD1. This CDR3 comprises 14 residues. The trim removed 8 bases at V and 0 bases at J, leaving 7 bases unmatched. Per the germline V gene, CDR1 is MDHEN and CDR2 is SYDVKM. CDR3 loop: CASGLTGLSYEQYF. In DNA form, the CDR3 reads TGTGCCAGCGGGTTGACAGGGCTCTCCTACGAGCAGTACTTC.

This clonotype was seen more than once but under ten times. This chain connects TRBV18 to TRBJ1-1; possibly TRBD1 for D (5 bases). Germline-derived CDR1 and CDR2 are KGHSH and LQKENI. The CDR3 runs to 14 residues. V lost 3 bases and J lost 6, with 14 bases in between. CDR3 nucleotide sequence: TGTGCCAGCTCACCGACGAACGGGGGAGCTGAAGCTTTCTTT. Translated: CASSPTNGGAEAFF. Full variable domain (rest looked up from reference TRBV18 and TRBJ1-1): NAGVMQNPRHLVRRRGQEARLRCSPMKGHSHVYWYRQLPEEGLKFMVYLQKENIIDESGMPKERFSAEFPKEGPSILRIQQVVRGDSAAYFCASSPTNGGAEAFFGQGTRLTVV.

This clonotype appeared a few times. The V and J genes are TRBV19 and TRBJ2-7; tentative D call: TRBD1 (6 bases). The CDR3 loop spans 14 amino acids. Germline V gives CDR1 LNHDA, CDR2 SQIVND (reference sequence). Trimming removed 9 bases from V and 0 bases from J, with 15 bases in between. CDR3 sequence (DNA): TGTGCCAGCCAGCCCGGGACACTCTCCTACGAGCAGTACTTC. Encoded protein: CASQPGTLSYEQYF.

This clonotype has just a few counts. The CDR3 region is CASSYSNIGSGANVLTF. In DNA, the CDR3 is TGTGCCAGCAGTTACTCGAATATTGGTTCTGGGGCCAACGTCCTGACTTTC. J is TRBJ2-6 and V is TRBV6-6, with no clear D. V shed 0 bases and J shed 1 base, with 10 bases lying between them. The CDR3 has 17 residues. The germline gives CDR1 MNHNY, CDR2 SVGAGI (reference sequence).

This clonotype has ten or more counts. The rearrangement links TRBV24-1 to TRBJ2-1; possible D gene TRBD1, 6 bases. This CDR3 contains 18 residues. Trimming stripped 5 bases from V and 9 bases from J, with 28 bases between. Germline lookup yields CDR1 KGHDR and CDR2 SFDVKD. CDR3 DNA sequence: TGTGCCACCAGTGCCGTACCTGGGGGAGAGGGGGAAGTAGGTGAGCAGTTCTTC. This gives the protein CATSAVPGGEGEVGEQFF.